Following are 12 T cell receptor beta chains from one sample sequenced in a study of blood T cell repertoires in COVID-19. The method was immunoSEQ multiplex PCR; TCRdb's version includes in-frame clones alone and lacks a portion of them. The data hold some 150,000 clones, with approximately 81% observed a single time. The sequenced material came from peripheral blood. The receptors originated from a woman aged 55-70 years with active or convalescent COVID-19.

CDR3 in DNA: TGCGCCAGCAGCTGGGGGGTGAACACTGAAGCTTTCTTT. Amino acid sequence: CASSWGVNTEAFF. V is TRBV5-1 and J is TRBJ1-1, with D tentatively TRBD1 (5 bases). Germline assignment: CDR1 SGHRS and CDR2 YFSETQ. The CDR3 loop spans 13 amino acids. Trimming stripped 3 bases from V and 0 bases from J, with 6 bases between.

The V and J genes are TRBV19 and TRBJ1-3, with D unresolved. V was shortened by 11 bases and J by 4 bases, with 15 bases between the two germline ends. The CDR3 is made up of 13 amino acids. Germline lookup yields CDR1 LNHDA and CDR2 SQIVND (reference sequence). This CDR3 is CASSQEGGNTIYF. CDR3 sequence (DNA): TGTGCCTCATCCCAGGAGGGAGGAAACACCATATATTTT.

This clone was detected once. V usage is TRBV4-1 and J usage is TRBJ1-6, with 8 bases fitting TRBD1. From germline, CDR1 is MGHRA and CDR2 YSYEKL. The CDR3 totals 15 residues. Trimming at V came to 7 bases and at J to 9 bases, leaving 11 bases not matched to a gene. The CDR3 nucleotides read TGCGCCAGCACCCCCAGCCAGGGGGCCGTTTCACCCCTCCACTTT. Its protein product is CASTPSQGAVSPLHF.

The V gene is TRBV5-1, the J gene TRBJ2-1; 9 bases match TRBD1. The CDR3 spans 15 residues. V was clipped by 1 base and J by 2 bases; unmatched bases: 1. CDR1 and CDR2 (germline): SGHRS, YFSETQ. The CDR3 spells CASSLRTGAYNEQFF. The DNA for the CDR3 is TGCGCCAGCAGCTTGCGGACAGGGGCCTACAATGAGCAGTTCTTC.

This sequence joins TRBV19 and TRBJ1-1, with 8 positions matching TRBD1. CDR1 LNHDA and CDR2 SQIVND come from the germline V gene (reference sequence). The CDR3 consists of 14 residues. The junction had 8 bases not matched to a gene; V was cut back by 6 bases and J by 5 bases. The DNA of the CDR3 is TGTGCCAGTAGACCGGGACAGGTGGAAACTGAAGCTTTCTTT. Its protein product is CASRPGQVETEAFF.

The rearrangement links TRBV3-1 (or the pseudogene TRBV3-2) to TRBJ2-1; D possibly corresponds to TRBD2 (6 bases). The CDR3 is 15 residues long. Germline CDR1 reads LGHDT; CDR2 reads YNNKEL (reference sequence). The V end was cut by 1 base, the J end by 8 bases, with 15 bases between. CDR3 bases: TGTGCCAGCAGCCAAGCCGCTCCCGGAGGGCATGAGCAGTTCTTC. As protein: CASSQAAPGGHEQFF.

The chain links TRBV27 to TRBJ2-6; TRBD1 agrees at 11 bases. This CDR3 comprises 21 residues. CDR1 is MNHEY, CDR2 SMNVEV, per germline (reference sequence). V gave up 6 bases and J gave up 4 bases; unmatched junction bases: 20. The CDR3: CASSYTMGTGGIPSGANVLTF. CDR3 coding DNA: TGTGCCAGCAGCTACACCATGGGGACAGGGGGGATCCCTTCCGGGGCCAACGTCCTGACTTTC.

This clone was detected once. This chain uses TRBV2 with TRBJ1-1, with 8 bases fitting TRBD1. The CDR3 is 13 amino acids. Germline V gene data show CDR1 as SNHLY and CDR2 as FYNNEI. V lost 6 bases to trimming and J lost 6 bases; unmatched junction nucleotides: 6. Here the CDR3 DNA reads TGTGCCAGCAGGACTCAGGGGGCTGCTGAAGCTTTCTTT. The encoded protein is CASRTQGAAEAFF. Using reference TRBV2 and TRBJ1-1 for the parts outside the CDR3, the full variable domain is EPEVTQTPSHQVTQMGQEVILRCVPISNHLYFYWYRQILGQKVEFLVSFYNNEISEKSEIFDDQFSVERPDGSNFTLKIRSTKLEDSAMYFCASRTQGAAEAFFGQGTRLTVV.

The gene calls are TRBV28 and TRBJ1-2, with 8 nucleotides matching TRBD1. The CDR3 has 14 amino acids. V gave up 6 bases and J gave up 6 bases; unmatched junction bases: 9. Germline-derived CDR1 and CDR2 are MDHEN and SYDVKM. The CDR3 protein is CASRTGASFDGYTF. The CDR3 nucleotides read TGTGCCAGCAGGACAGGGGCTTCCTTTGATGGCTACACCTTC.

This chain joins TRBV7-2 and TRBJ2-3; possible D gene TRBD1, 6 bases. CDR1 is SGHTA, CDR2 FQGNSA, per germline. Deletions cut 2 bases from V and 10 bases from J, with 13 bases between. The length of the CDR3 is 13 residues. The CDR3 DNA is TGTGCCAGCAGCTTAACCCTGGCAGGGGCGCAGTATTTT. Translated: CASSLTLAGAQYF.

The chain combines TRBV12-2 with TRBJ2-7; TRBD2 is the table's D call and was not checked against the DNA. TRBV12-2 is termed a pseudogene. CDR3 length: 18 residues. The CDR3 region has the DNA TGTGCAAGTCGCTTATCGGAGGCGGGAGGCCGCAGCTCCTACGAGCAGTACTTC. Its translation: CASRLSEAGGRSSYEQYF.

The gene calls are TRBV30 and TRBJ2-4, with a tentative D call TRBD1 (6 bases). From germline, CDR1 is GTSNPN and CDR2 SVGIG (reference sequence). CDR3 size: 17 residues. Trimming took 2 bases from V and 3 from J, leaving 20 bases between them. CDR3 region: CAWSPRGTSVGKNIQYF. In DNA form, the CDR3 reads TGTGCCTGGAGTCCTAGGGGGACAAGTGTTGGCAAAAACATTCAGTACTTC.